This T cell receptor beta chain was documented in a study of blood T cell repertoires in COVID-19. Whole-study context: COVID-19 samples collected from the United States, Italy and Spain covered acute and convalescent phases. PBMCs, B-cell-depleted T cells, or T cells provided the cDNA or gDNA that made up the material.

Authors' data handling: Amplification from reference gene primers served as the basis for estimated nucleated cell counts. Sequencing was performed with immunoSEQ multiplex PCR; in TCRdb, only in-frame clones are kept and a portion is missing. That table is the source of V, J and clone size, and D and trimming were worked out from the DNA. The data show about 82,000 clones, with 75% to 90% seen just once and approximately 12% held by the top ten. CDR1 is MNHEY and CDR2 is SMNVEV in the germline V gene (reference sequence). After removal of 2 bases from V and 0 bases from J, the junction contained 10 bases not matched to a gene. The CDR3 contains 18 residues.

Sequenced input: peripheral blood. The rearrangement uses TRBV27 and TRBJ2-7, with 10 bases lining up with TRBD2. This TCR was recovered from a woman between 40 and 50 years old with active or convalescent COVID-19. The CDR3 here is CASSLRRTSGTFSYEQYF. CDR3 bases: TGTGCCAGCAGTTTACGGAGGACTAGCGGTACTTTCTCCTACGAGCAGTACTTC.